Each of the 19 T cell receptor beta chains below was sequenced from the same sample in a study of blood T cell repertoires in COVID-19. TCRdb keeps only in-frame clones here, not all; method: immunoSEQ multiplex PCR. Among 150,000 to 200,000 clones listed, about four fifths were seen once. Sequencing used PBMCs or T cells enriched from blood (not recorded which). The receptors stem from a man over 45 who had recovered from COVID-19.

This clone was seen more than once but under ten times. This same CDR3 is encoded by further DNA sequences in the sample. The V gene is TRBV5-6, the J gene TRBJ2-7, with a weak D call TRBD2 (5 bases). CDR3 length equals 13 residues. Per germline, CDR1 SGHDT and CDR2 YYEEEE. V was trimmed by 4 bases and J by 4 bases, leaving 12 bases between them. The CDR3 sequence is CASSLDEGYEQYF. Written as DNA, the CDR3 is TGTGCCAGCAGCCTAGATGAGGGATACGAGCAGTACTTC.

The gene calls are TRBV19 and TRBJ2-2; a weak D match, TRBD1 (5 bases). Germline loops: CDR1 LNHDA, CDR2 SQIVND (reference sequence). Trimming cost V 8 bases and J 7 bases, with 20 bases left between them. The CDR3 loop spans 15 amino acids. CDR3 nucleotide sequence: TGTGCCAGTTTACAGGTATCCCGAACCAGCGGGGAGCTGTTTTTT. This codes for CASLQVSRTSGELFF.

This rearrangement joins TRBV4-1 to TRBJ2-1, with D perhaps TRBD1 (6 bases). Germline CDR1 is MGHRA and CDR2 is YSYEKL. This CDR3 is 15 amino acids long. V was trimmed by 2 bases and J by 7 bases, leaving 15 bases between them. This chain's CDR3 is CASSQSIRGWNEQFF. CDR3 in DNA: TGCGCCAGCAGCCAATCAATCAGGGGCTGGAATGAGCAGTTCTTC.

V gene TRBV2 combines with J gene TRBJ2-5, with 10 bases fitting TRBD2. With 4 bases clipped from V and 7 bases from J, the junction kept 9 bases outside the gene matches. Per germline, CDR1 SNHLY and CDR2 FYNNEI. The CDR3 is 15 amino acids. CDR3 loop: CASSGASGGLGTQYF. As DNA, the CDR3 is TGTGCCAGCAGTGGTGCTAGCGGGGGCCTCGGGACCCAGTACTTC.

The J gene is TRBJ1-1, the V gene TRBV6-5; maybe TRBD1 (6 bases). V dropped 5 bases and J dropped 2 bases, with 9 bases sitting between them. The CDR3 consists of 13 residues. Germline lookup yields CDR1 MNHEY and CDR2 SVGAGI. The CDR3 here is CASSTGQNTEAFF. The CDR3 nucleotides are TGTGCCAGCAGTACGGGACAAAACACTGAAGCTTTCTTT.

This sequence joins TRBV7-2 and TRBJ1-5; D is uncertain. CDR1 is SGHTA, CDR2 FQGNSA, per germline. This CDR3 region has 15 residues. Trimming stripped 2 bases from V and 5 bases from J, with 13 bases between. Written as DNA, the CDR3 is TGTGCCAGCAGCTTATGGCTCGCTCAAGATCAGCCCCAGCATTTT. This gives the protein CASSLWLAQDQPQHF.

The J gene is TRBJ2-2, the V gene TRBV5-5; 7 bases fit TRBD1. Germline-derived CDR1 and CDR2 are SGHKS and YYEKEE (reference sequence). This CDR3 has 13 residues. Unmatched junction bases numbered 5, after V lost 5 bases and J lost 7 bases. CDR3 residues: CASSRQGNGELFF. The CDR3, as DNA: TGTGCCAGCAGTCGACAGGGCAACGGGGAGCTGTTTTTT.

CDR3 DNA sequence: TGTGCCAGCAGTGGGGACAGCCTGAACACTGAAGCTTTCTTT. This sequence encodes CASSGDSLNTEAFF. The chain is built from TRBV27 and TRBJ1-1; TRBD1 agrees at 7 bases. J gave up 0 bases and V 5 bases, and 3 bases lay outside the gene matches. This CDR3 contains 14 residues. CDR1 and CDR2 from the germline V gene are MNHEY and SMNVEV (reference sequence).

The V call is TRBV4-1, the J call TRBJ2-2; possibly TRBD2 for D (7 bases). CDR1 is MGHRA and CDR2 is YSYEKL in the germline V gene. Trimming took 2 bases from V and 5 from J, leaving 18 bases between them. The CDR3 runs to 17 residues. The CDR3 sequence is CASSQTPPGGLTGELFF. The CDR3 nucleotides are TGCGCCAGCAGCCAAACCCCCCCCGGGGGGCTTACCGGGGAGCTGTTTTTT.

The J gene is TRBJ2-3, the V gene TRBV29-1; 10 bases are a match to TRBD2. The length of the CDR3 is 15 residues. With V trimmed by 2 bases and J by 8 bases, 10 bases remained unmatched. Germline CDR1 and CDR2: SQVTM and ANQGSEA. CDR3 amino acids: CSVERSSGGPSTQYF. The CDR3, as DNA: TGCAGCGTTGAACGGTCTAGCGGGGGCCCAAGTACGCAGTATTTT.

J is TRBJ2-7 and V is TRBV7-2; possible D gene TRBD2, 7 bases. Trimming shortened V by 4 bases and J by 6 bases, and 19 bases separated the two germline ends. CDR1 SGHTA and CDR2 FQGNSA come from the germline V gene. The CDR3 contains 15 residues. The CDR3 spells CASSSRGATGREQYF. The DNA of the CDR3 is TGTGCCAGCAGCTCCCGGGGGGCTACAGGACGCGAGCAGTACTTC.

The chain links TRBV6-2 or TRBV6-3 to TRBJ1-5; the D is unclear. The ends were cut back, 3 bases at V and 7 bases at J, with 16 bases in the middle. This CDR3 spans 15 amino acids. Germline-derived CDR1 and CDR2 are MNHEY and SVGEGT. CDR3 in DNA: TGTGCCAGCAGTTATTTGCAGGAACTCGGCCAGCCCCAGCATTTT. Residues: CASSYLQELGQPQHF.

The rearrangement uses TRBV2 and TRBJ1-6; possibly TRBD1 for D (6 bases). The CDR3 is 15 amino acids. Germline CDR1 SNHLY, CDR2 FYNNEI. Trimming pared 4 bases from V and 10 bases from J, leaving 17 bases between. As DNA, the CDR3 is TGTGCCAGCAGTGTAAGAGACAGGAGTGGATCACCCCTCCACTTT. Amino acids: CASSVRDRSGSPLHF.

This rearrangement joins TRBV7-9 to TRBJ2-1, with a tentative D call TRBD2 (5 bases). Germline V lookup: CDR1 SEHNR, CDR2 FQNEAQ (reference sequence). This CDR3 region has 13 residues. The V end was cut by 4 bases, the J end by 3 bases, with 7 bases between. CDR3 nucleotide sequence: TGTGCCAGCAGCTCCGACTACTACAATGAGCAGTTCTTC. This sequence encodes CASSSDYYNEQFF.

The rearrangement uses TRBV2 and TRBJ2-5; 9 bases match TRBD2. Losses at the gene ends were 7 bases for V and 10 bases for J; bases not matched to a gene: 10. There are 13 residues in the CDR3. The V gene's germline CDR1 is SNHLY and CDR2 FYNNEI. CDR3 DNA: TGTGCCAGCATTTCGGCGGGGGGGCCCTTCCAGTACTTC. Translation: CASISAGGPFQYF.

The CDR3 DNA is TGTGCCAGTAGTATAGTCTGGGCCTTGAACACTGAAGCTTTCTTT. Residues: CASSIVWALNTEAFF. The chain carries TRBV19 and TRBJ1-1; D is unclear. Trimming cost V 1 base and J 0 bases, with 9 bases left between them. Germline V CDR1 and CDR2: LNHDA, SQIVND (reference sequence). The CDR3 loop spans 15 amino acids.

The rearrangement uses TRBV4-1 and TRBJ1-4; TRBD1 might be the D (6 bases). The V end lost 2 bases, the J end lost 3 bases, and 13 bases lay between the germline ends. In germline, CDR1 is MGHRA, CDR2 YSYEKL. The CDR3 loop spans 16 amino acids. The CDR3 sequence is CASSQHYRDANEKLFF. The CDR3 DNA is TGCGCCAGCAGCCAACACTACAGGGATGCTAATGAAAAACTGTTTTTT.

This clone has just a few counts. This chain joins TRBV24-1 and TRBJ2-5; 8 bases agree with TRBD1. This CDR3 is 14 amino acids long. Germline CDR1 is KGHDR and CDR2 is SFDVKD. V lost 4 bases, J lost 4 bases, and 4 bases stayed unmatched. Here the CDR3 DNA reads TGTGCCACCAGTGAGACAGGGGCTCGAGAGACCCAGTACTTC. It translates to CATSETGARETQYF.

J is TRBJ2-2 and V is TRBV5-1, with D unresolved. This CDR3 spans 15 amino acids. The germline CDR1 and CDR2 sequences are SGHRS and YFSETQ. V shed 0 bases and J shed 2 bases, with 8 bases lying between them. The DNA of the CDR3 is TGCGCCAGCAGCTTGGAGAACACAAACACCGGGGAGCTGTTTTTT. Residues: CASSLENTNTGELFF.